This TCR beta chain appears in the sequencing data of a study of blood T cell repertoires in COVID-19 (dated by TCRdb to the early 2020s). In the study overall: The collaborator samples originated in the United States, Italy and Spain and spanned the acute and convalescent phases of COVID-19. Nearly every sample came with metadata listing a de-identified subject ID, COVID-19 status, age in years and sex. The material from the prospective study consisted of cDNA or gDNA derived from T cells, B-cell-depleted T cells, or PBMCs. The repertoires were made available in a free public database intended to serve as a resource for research on the immune response to SARS-CoV-2. HLA class I and class II types, where available, came from metadata supplied by the sample provider rather than from assay-based typing. Subjects who had been exposed to COVID-19, were actively infected with it, or had recovered from it provided the deeply sampled blood TCRbeta repertoires that made up the dataset. The samples were drawn from two sources: the first 160 participants of the ongoing ImmuneRACE study, and 1,200 or so subjects contributed by 6 global collaborators. Study-wide conclusions, independent of this receptor: The quantity of clinical and demographic metadata differed by source and by participant and was supplied without curation.

This clone showed up just a few times. This clone's antigen is unknown. Base-call qualities are not available, and no considerably larger clone is one nucleotide away. Whole blood was collected in K2EDTA tubes by collaborating institutions according to the institutions' own protocols. For TCRbeta analysis, collaborator samples were shipped as frozen whole blood, as isolated PBMCs, or as DNA extracted from either sample type. TCRbeta CDR3 regions were amplified from genomic DNA by means of the immunoSEQ Assay, a bias-controlled multiplex PCR. The original pipeline was this. The number of nucleated cells in each sample was estimated by amplification of reference gene primers within the assay. Sequence reads were collapsed and filtered to measure the absolute abundance of every unique TCRbeta CDR3 rearrangement. Productive Simpson clonality was computed per sample as the square root of Simpson's diversity index over productive rearrangements. TCRdb retrieved this table from immuneACCESS and kept in-frame rearrangements only. Not all clones are present; in checked studies, unresolved V genes account for under half, and no reason is known for the remainder. That table furnishes V, J and clone size, whereas the DNA furnished D and trimming. Within this sample are 270,000 or so clones, with around 82% of them counted one time only. The ten biggest clones cover less than 4% of the sample.

The germline V gene (reference sequence) sets CDR1 to LNHNV and CDR2 to YYDKDF. The CDR3 sequence holds 15 residues, the cysteine and phenylalanine included. Left in the record is the CDR3 DNA by itself, 45 bases read in frame from the first base. Trimming at the junction amounts to 0 bases on V and 2 bases on J, and the germline ends lie 11 bases apart. Here the chain combines TRBV15 and TRBJ2-7, with the identity of the D gene unclear. The sequencing sample was made of peripheral blood. This TCR came from a woman aged 18-35 years with acute or convalescent COVID-19. CDR3 loop: CATSRDRGGTYEQYF. At the DNA level, the sequence is TGTGCCACCAGCAGAGATCGCGGCGGAACCTACGAGCAGTACTTC. Extended through the reference TRBV15 and TRBJ2-7 proteins, this CDR3 yields the full variable domain: DAMVIQNPRYQVTQFGKPVTLSCSQTLNHNVMYWYQQKSSQAPKLLFHYYDKDFNNEADTPDNFQSRRPNTSFCFLDIRSPGLGDTAMYLCATSRDRGGTYEQYFGPGTRLTVT.